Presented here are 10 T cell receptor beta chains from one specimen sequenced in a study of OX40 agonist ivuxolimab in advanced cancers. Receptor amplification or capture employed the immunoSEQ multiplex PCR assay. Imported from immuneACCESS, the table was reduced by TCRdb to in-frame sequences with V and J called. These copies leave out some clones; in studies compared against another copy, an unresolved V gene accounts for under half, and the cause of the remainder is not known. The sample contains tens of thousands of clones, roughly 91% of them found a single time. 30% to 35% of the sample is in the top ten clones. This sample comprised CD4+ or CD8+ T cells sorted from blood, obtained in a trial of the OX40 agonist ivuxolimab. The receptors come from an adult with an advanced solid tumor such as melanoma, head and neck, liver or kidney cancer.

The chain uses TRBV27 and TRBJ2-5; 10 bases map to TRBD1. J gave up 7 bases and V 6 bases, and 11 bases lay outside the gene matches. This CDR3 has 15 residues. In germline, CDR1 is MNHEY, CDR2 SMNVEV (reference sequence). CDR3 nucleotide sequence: TGTGCCAGCAGCGCGACTGGGACAGGGGACCGGACCCAGTACTTC. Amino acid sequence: CASSATGTGDRTQYF.

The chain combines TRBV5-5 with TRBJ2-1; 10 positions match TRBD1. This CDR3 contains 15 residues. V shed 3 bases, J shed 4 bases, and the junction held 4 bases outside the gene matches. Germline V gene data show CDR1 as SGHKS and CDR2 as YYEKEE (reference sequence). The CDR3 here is CASSSPGQGYNEQFF. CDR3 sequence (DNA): TGTGCCAGCAGCTCCCCGGGACAGGGGTACAATGAGCAGTTCTTC.

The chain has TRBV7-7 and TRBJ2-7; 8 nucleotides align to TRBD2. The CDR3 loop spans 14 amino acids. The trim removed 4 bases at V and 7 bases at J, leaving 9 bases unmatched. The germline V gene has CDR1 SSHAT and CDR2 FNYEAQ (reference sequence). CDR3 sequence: CASSSGGGLSEQYF. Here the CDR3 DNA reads TGTGCCAGCAGCTCGGGCGGGGGGCTGTCGGAGCAGTACTTC.

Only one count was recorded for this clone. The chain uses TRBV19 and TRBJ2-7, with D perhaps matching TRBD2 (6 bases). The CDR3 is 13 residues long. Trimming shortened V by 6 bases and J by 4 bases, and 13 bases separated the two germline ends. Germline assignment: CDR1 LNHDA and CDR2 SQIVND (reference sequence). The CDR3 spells CASSSGLAYEQYF. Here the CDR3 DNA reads TGTGCCAGTAGCTCGGGACTCGCATACGAGCAGTACTTC.

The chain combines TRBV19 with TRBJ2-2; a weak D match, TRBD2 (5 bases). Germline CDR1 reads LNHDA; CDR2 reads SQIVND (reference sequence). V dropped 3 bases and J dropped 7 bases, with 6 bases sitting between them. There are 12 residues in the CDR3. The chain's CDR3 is CASSIGSGELFF. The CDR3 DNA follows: TGTGCCAGTAGTATTGGGAGCGGGGAGCTGTTTTTT. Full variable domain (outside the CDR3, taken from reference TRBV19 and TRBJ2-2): DGGITQSPKYLFRKEGQNVTLSCEQNLNHDAMYWYRQDPGQGLRLIYYSQIVNDFQKGDIAEGYSVSREKKESFPLTVTSAQKNPTAFYLCASSIGSGELFFGEGSRLTVL.

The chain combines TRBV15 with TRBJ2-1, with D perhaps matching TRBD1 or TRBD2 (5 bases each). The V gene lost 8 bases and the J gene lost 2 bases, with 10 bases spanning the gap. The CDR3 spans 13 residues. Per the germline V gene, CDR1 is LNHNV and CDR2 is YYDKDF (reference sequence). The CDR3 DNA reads TGTGCCACCGCAGTGGGGGCCTACAATGAGCAGTTCTTC. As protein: CATAVGAYNEQFF.

This CDR3 reads CASSWTGGAYNEQFF. As DNA, the CDR3 is TGTGCCAGCAGTTGGACAGGGGGCGCTTACAATGAGCAGTTCTTC. The chain links TRBV28 to TRBJ2-1; 11 nucleotides line up with TRBD1. The CDR3 is 15 amino acids. Germline trimming cut 4 bases from V and 4 bases from J; bases unmatched to any gene: 3. The germline CDR1 and CDR2 sequences are MDHEN and SYDVKM.

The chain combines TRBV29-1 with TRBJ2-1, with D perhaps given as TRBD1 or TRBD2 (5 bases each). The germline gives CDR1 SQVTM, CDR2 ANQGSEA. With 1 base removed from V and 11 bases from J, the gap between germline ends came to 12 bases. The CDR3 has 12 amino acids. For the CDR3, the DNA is TGCAGCGTTGAAGGATACGGGGCTAAGCAGTTCTTC. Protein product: CSVEGYGAKQFF.

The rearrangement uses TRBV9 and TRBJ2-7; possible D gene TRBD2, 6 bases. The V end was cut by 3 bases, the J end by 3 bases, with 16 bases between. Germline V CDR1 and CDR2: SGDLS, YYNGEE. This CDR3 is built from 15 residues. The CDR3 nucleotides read TGTGCCAGCAGCGAAGGGGCGGGGCTTAACTACGAGCAGTACTTC. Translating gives CASSEGAGLNYEQYF.

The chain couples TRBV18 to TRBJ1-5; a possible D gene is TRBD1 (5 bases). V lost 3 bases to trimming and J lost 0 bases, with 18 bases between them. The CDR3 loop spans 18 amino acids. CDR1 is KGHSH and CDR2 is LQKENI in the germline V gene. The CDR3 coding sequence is TGTGCCAGCTCACCGTCCCGTGGGCGGGGGAGTAGCAATCAGCCCCAGCATTTT. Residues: CASSPSRGRGSSNQPQHF.